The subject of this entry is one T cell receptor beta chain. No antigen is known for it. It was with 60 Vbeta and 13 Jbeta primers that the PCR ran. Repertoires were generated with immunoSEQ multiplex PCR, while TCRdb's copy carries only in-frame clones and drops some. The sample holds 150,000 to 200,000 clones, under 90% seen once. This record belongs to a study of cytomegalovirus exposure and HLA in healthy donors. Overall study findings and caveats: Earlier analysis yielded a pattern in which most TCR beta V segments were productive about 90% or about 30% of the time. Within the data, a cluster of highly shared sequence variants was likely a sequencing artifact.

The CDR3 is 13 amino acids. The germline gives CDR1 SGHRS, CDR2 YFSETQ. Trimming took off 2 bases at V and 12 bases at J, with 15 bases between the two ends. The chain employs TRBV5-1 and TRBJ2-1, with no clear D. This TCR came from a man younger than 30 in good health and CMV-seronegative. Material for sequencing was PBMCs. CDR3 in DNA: TGCGCCAGCAGCTTCCCTGGCATGAGCGTGCAGTTCTTC. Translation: CASSFPGMSVQFF.